This T cell receptor (beta chain) originates from a study of cytomegalovirus exposure and HLA in healthy donors. Study in general: Early on, a data release was issued that held 85 million to 95 million unique TCRs from HLA-typed donors.

The PCR had 60 Vbeta and 13 Jbeta primers. Data came from immunoSEQ multiplex PCR; TCRdb stores just in-frame clones and leaves some out. The sample includes roughly 200,000 clones, less than 85% of them seen just once. The study's findings and limits: CMV serostatus was the only recorded immune exposure for donors.

The CDR3 contains 16 residues. Losses at the gene ends were 0 bases for V and 4 bases for J; bases not matched to a gene: 5. Per the germline V gene, CDR1 is SGDLS and CDR2 is YYNGEE. As to this clone: Its target is unknown.

The sequencing input was PBMCs. The V and J genes are TRBV9 and TRBJ2-7; 12 bases fit TRBD2. The receptor was derived from a man aged 18 to 29 in good health and CMV-seronegative. The CDR3 spells CASSVGTSGMVYEQYF. The CDR3 bases are TGTGCCAGCAGCGTAGGGACTAGCGGGATGGTGTACGAGCAGTACTTC.